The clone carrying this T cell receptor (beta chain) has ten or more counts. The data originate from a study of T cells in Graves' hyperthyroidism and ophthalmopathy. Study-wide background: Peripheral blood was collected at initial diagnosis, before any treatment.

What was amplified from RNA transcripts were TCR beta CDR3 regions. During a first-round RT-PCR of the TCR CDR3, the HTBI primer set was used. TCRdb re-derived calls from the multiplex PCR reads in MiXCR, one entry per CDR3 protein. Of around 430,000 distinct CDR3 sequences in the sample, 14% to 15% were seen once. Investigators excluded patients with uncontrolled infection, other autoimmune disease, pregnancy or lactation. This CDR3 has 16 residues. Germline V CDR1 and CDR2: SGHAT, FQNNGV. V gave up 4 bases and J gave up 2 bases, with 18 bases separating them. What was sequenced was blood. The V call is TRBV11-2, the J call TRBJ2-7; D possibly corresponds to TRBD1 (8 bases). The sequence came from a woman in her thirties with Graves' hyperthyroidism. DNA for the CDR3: TGTGCCAGCAGCTACCTGACAGGGGAGGGCCCCTACGAGCAGTACTTC. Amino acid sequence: CASSYLTGEGPYEQYF.